These 10 T cell receptor beta chains were sequenced from one sample in a study of blood T cell repertoires in COVID-19. The protocol was immunoSEQ multiplex PCR, while the TCRdb copy is restricted to in-frame clones and leaves out a portion. The sample shows about 220,000 clones, 70% to 85% of them seen only once. The sample taken for sequencing was PBMCs or T cells enriched from blood (not recorded which). These receptors were taken from a woman in her fifties or sixties who had recovered from COVID-19.

The chain recombines TRBV4-1 with TRBJ1-2; D gene uncertain. The CDR3 contains 13 residues. V gave up 4 bases and J gave up 7 bases, with 13 bases separating them. The germline gives CDR1 MGHRA, CDR2 YSYEKL. As DNA, the CDR3 is TGCGCCAGCAGCCCACCGGGAGGGTTTGGCTACACCTTC. Translation gives CASSPPGGFGYTF.

The chain carries TRBV5-1 and TRBJ2-7, with TRBD2 matching 7 bases. V trimming: 0 bases; J trimming: 7 bases; junction bases outside the gene matches: 10. Germline lookup yields CDR1 SGHRS and CDR2 YFSETQ. CDR3 size: 15 residues. CDR3 amino acids: CASSLAGGGPGEQYF. The DNA for the CDR3 is TGCGCCAGCAGCTTGGCCGGGGGAGGGCCGGGTGAGCAGTACTTC.

V gene TRBV18 combines with J gene TRBJ1-3; D uncertain. The CDR3 runs 16 residues. Trimming cost V 3 bases and J 1 base, with 13 bases left between them. Germline V lookup: CDR1 KGHSH, CDR2 LQKENI. CDR3 in DNA: TGTGCCAGCTCACCGCCGGTTTCGGGTTCTGGAAACACCATATATTTT. Translation gives CASSPPVSGSGNTIYF.

The V and J genes are TRBV5-1 and TRBJ1-2; no firm D call. The CDR3 is 15 residues long. V gave up 1 base and J gave up 5 bases, with 15 bases separating them. Germline-derived CDR1 and CDR2 are SGHRS and YFSETQ. CDR3 nucleotides: TGCGCCAGCAGCTTGAAGGTGGGAGAATGGTATGGCTACACCTTC. This encodes CASSLKVGEWYGYTF.

The chain links TRBV12-3 or TRBV12-4 to TRBJ2-7, with 10 bases lining up with TRBD1. The CDR3 consists of 13 residues. V lost 6 bases, J lost 2 bases, and 1 base stayed unmatched. CDR3 sequence: CASRTGGAYEQYF. DNA of the CDR3: TGTGCCAGCAGGACAGGGGGCGCCTACGAGCAGTACTTC.

J is TRBJ2-3 and V is TRBV10-3; 9 bases line up with TRBD2. Germline values: CDR1 ENHRY, CDR2 SYGVKD. Germline trimming cut 8 bases from V and 0 bases from J; bases unmatched to any gene: 3. CDR3 length equals 14 residues. Here the CDR3 reads CAIQTSGSTDTQYF. As DNA, the CDR3 is TGTGCCATCCAGACTAGCGGTAGCACAGATACGCAGTATTTT.

The V and J genes are TRBV4-2 and TRBJ2-1; tentatively, D is TRBD1 (5 bases). Germline lookup yields CDR1 LGHNA and CDR2 YNFKEQ. This CDR3 comprises 14 residues. V lost 1 base and J lost 8, with 12 bases in between. The CDR3 nucleotides read TGTGCCAGCAGCCAAGGGGGCATCGGTGATGAGCAGTTCTTC. Translating it yields CASSQGGIGDEQFF.

CDR3 in amino acids: CASSQGAGGEGTQYF. CDR3 DNA sequence: TGTGCCAGCAGCCAAGGCGCGGGGGGTGAGGGGACCCAGTACTTC. The V call is TRBV3-1 (or the pseudogene TRBV3-2), the J call TRBJ2-5, with TRBD2 identical over 8 bases. CDR1 is LGHDT, CDR2 YNNKEL, per germline (reference sequence). This CDR3 has 15 residues. V lost 1 base and J lost 7; bases outside the gene matches: 8.

The sample holds a few counts of this clone. The V gene is TRBV5-1, the J gene TRBJ1-1; 7 bases match TRBD1. The ends lost 4 bases at V and 3 bases at J; junction bases unmatched: 6. Germline V lookup: CDR1 SGHRS, CDR2 YFSETQ. This CDR3 spans 14 amino acids. CDR3 bases: TGCGCCAGCAGCGGGGACAGCTGGGACACTGAAGCTTTCTTT. It encodes CASSGDSWDTEAFF.

This chain uses TRBV5-1 with TRBJ2-5; D is uncertain. The CDR3 length is 15 residues. The ends were cut back, 1 base at V and 1 base at J, with 11 bases in the middle. CDR1 SGHRS and CDR2 YFSETQ come from the germline V gene. CDR3 residues: CASSLQTSFQETQYF. The DNA of the CDR3 is TGCGCCAGCAGCTTGCAGACAAGCTTCCAAGAGACCCAGTACTTC.